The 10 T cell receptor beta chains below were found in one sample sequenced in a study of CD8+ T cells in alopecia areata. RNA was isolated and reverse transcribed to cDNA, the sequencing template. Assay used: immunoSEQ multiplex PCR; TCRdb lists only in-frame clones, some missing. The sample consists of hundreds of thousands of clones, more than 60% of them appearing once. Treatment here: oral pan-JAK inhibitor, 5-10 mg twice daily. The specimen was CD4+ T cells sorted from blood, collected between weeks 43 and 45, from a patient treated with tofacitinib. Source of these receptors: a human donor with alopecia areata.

The CDR3 region is CASSPSGNYYGYTF. The CDR3 nucleotides are TGTGCCAGCAGCCCGTCGGGGAACTACTATGGCTACACCTTC. V and J are TRBV11-2 and TRBJ1-2; D is undetermined. Trimming removed 5 bases from V and 3 bases from J, with 13 bases in between. This CDR3 is built from 14 residues. CDR1 is SGHAT and CDR2 is FQNNGV in the germline V gene.

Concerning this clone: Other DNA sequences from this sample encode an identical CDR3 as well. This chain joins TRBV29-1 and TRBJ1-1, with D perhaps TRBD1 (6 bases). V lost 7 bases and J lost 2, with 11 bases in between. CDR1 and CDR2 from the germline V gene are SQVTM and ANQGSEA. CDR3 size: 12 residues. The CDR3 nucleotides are TGCAGCGCAGGACAGCTCAACACTGAAGCTTTCTTT. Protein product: CSAGQLNTEAFF.

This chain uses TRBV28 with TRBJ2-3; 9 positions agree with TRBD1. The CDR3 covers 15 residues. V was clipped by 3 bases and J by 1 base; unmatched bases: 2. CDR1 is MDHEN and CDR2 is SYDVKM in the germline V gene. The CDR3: CASSFRDRGTDTQYF. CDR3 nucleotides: TGTGCCAGCAGTTTTCGGGACAGGGGCACAGATACGCAGTATTTT.

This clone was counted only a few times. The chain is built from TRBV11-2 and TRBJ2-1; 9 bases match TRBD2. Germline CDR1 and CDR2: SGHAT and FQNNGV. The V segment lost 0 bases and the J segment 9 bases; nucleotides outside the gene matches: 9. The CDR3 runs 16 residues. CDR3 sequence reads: CASSLDTGGGAFEQFF. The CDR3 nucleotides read TGTGCCAGCAGCTTAGATACTGGCGGGGGGGCTTTTGAGCAGTTCTTC.

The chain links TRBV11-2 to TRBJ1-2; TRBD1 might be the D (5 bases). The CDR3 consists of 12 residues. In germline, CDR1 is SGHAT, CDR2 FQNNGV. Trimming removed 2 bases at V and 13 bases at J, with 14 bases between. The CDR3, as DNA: TGTGCCAGCAGCTTAAGTTGGCAGGGCCTCACCTTC. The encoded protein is CASSLSWQGLTF.

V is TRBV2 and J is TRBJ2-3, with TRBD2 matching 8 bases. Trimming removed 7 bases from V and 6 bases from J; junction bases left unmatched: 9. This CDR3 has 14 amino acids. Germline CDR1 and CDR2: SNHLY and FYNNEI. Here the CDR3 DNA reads TGTGCCAGCAAGTTCCGGGGGGGCCGGGATACGCAGTATTTT. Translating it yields CASKFRGGRDTQYF.

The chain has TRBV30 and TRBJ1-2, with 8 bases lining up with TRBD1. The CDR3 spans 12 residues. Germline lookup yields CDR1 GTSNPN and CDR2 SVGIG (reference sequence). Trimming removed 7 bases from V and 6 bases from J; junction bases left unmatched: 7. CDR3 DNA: TGTGCCTCCCTACAGGGGGAGGATGGCTACACCTTC. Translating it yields CASLQGEDGYTF.

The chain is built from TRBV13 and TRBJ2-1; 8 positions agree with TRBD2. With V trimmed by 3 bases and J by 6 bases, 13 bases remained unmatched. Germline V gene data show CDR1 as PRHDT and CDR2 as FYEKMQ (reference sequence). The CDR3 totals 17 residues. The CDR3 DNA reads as TGTGCCAGCAGCTTCGCAAAACTAGCGGACGGGCGCAATGAGCAGTTCTTC. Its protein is CASSFAKLADGRNEQFF.

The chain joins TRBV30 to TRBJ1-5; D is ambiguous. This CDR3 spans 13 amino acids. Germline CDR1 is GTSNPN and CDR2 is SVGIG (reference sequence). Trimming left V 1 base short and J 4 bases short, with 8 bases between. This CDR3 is CAWSAQDNQPQHF. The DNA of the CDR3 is TGTGCCTGGAGTGCCCAGGATAATCAGCCCCAGCATTTT. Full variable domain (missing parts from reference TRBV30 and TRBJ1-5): SQTIHQWPATLVQPVGSPLSLECTVEGTSNPNLYWYRQAAGRGLQLLFYSVGIGQISSEVPQNLSASRPQDRQFILSSKKLLLSDSGFYLCAWSAQDNQPQHFGDGTRLSIL.

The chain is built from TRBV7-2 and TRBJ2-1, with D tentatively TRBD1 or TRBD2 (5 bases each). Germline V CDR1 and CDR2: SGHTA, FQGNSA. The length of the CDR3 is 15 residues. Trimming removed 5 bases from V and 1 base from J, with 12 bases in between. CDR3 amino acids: CASSHLGESYNEQFF. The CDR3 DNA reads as TGTGCCAGCAGCCACTTAGGGGAGTCCTACAATGAGCAGTTCTTC.